These T cell receptor beta chains were read from a single sample in a study of blood T cell repertoires in COVID-19. Sequencing used immunoSEQ multiplex PCR; TCRdb keeps in-frame clones, though not all of them. The sample gives about 270,000 clones, around 93% of which show up once; approximately 2.9% is in the top ten. Sequencing was carried out using PBMCs or T cells enriched from blood (not recorded which). These receptors were obtained from a man aged 40-49 years who had been exposed to COVID-19. The CDR3 runs from the conserved cysteine through the conserved F or W. The order of the fields is clone size, J gene, V gene, CDR3 protein. Clone sizes are given selectively: once, few, many, or a class where the clone is expanded.

>NA|TRBJ1-1|TRBV6-5
CASSPDRSSNTEAFF
>NA|TRBJ1-5|TRBV28
CASTMGPELNQPQHF
>NA|TRBJ2-4|TRBV18
CASSPTRSAGVNIQYF
>NA|TRBJ1-5|TRBV19
CASSTRSGGGHSNQPQHF
>NA|TRBJ1-2|TRBV27
CASSFPGFHGYTF
>NA|TRBJ1-1|TRBV6-2/TRBV6-3
CASSYPTISTGGRTEAFF
>NA|TRBJ1-2|TRBV29-1
CSVGDSGYGYTF
>NA|TRBJ2-4|TRBV9
CASSVAPSGKNIQYF
>few|TRBJ2-1|TRBV11-1
CASSLAGTGLFF
>NA|TRBJ2-2|TRBV5-4
CASSVGPGEEDGANTGELFF
>NA|TRBJ2-2|TRBV12-5
CASDTGQLDTGELFF
>NA|TRBJ2-6|TRBV7-3
CASSLGSSGANVLTF
>NA|TRBJ2-2|TRBV7-9
CASSPLASTGELFF
>NA|TRBJ1-4|TRBV5-6
CASSRGVMVFF
>few|TRBJ1-4|TRBV5-1
CASSLGTAPNEKLFF
>NA|TRBJ2-1|TRBV12-5
CASGLPAMGGDNEQFF
>few|TRBJ2-1|TRBV24-1
CATSVSGRGVYNEQFF
>NA|TRBJ2-3|TRBV24-1
CATSDWGDRGTDTQYF
>NA|TRBJ2-5|TRBV6-5
CASSNRGVNQETQYF
>few|TRBJ1-3|TRBV19
CASTQLSGNTIYF
>NA|TRBJ2-5|TRBV29-1
CSVPDRGAQETQYF
>NA|TRBJ1-5|TRBV11-2
CASSLVGGDQPQHF
>once|TRBJ1-5|TRBV5-3
CARSPHGRNQPQHF
>NA|TRBJ1-5|TRBV2
CASRREDTRNQPQHF
>NA|TRBJ1-2|TRBV5-5
CASSLDGGNYGYTF
>NA|TRBJ2-7|TRBV7-7
CASSLEAGYEQYF
>NA|TRBJ2-7|TRBV29-1
CSVEETEAGYEQYF
>NA|TRBJ2-1|TRBV24-1
CATNGQSKARYNEQFF
>NA|TRBJ1-2|TRBV2
CASSPWTGNYGYTF
>NA|TRBJ2-5|TRBV2
CASDLGQYQETQYF
>NA|TRBJ2-2|TRBV7-9
CASSPRGGAAGELFF
>NA|TRBJ1-1|TRBV7-9
CASSQQRGRGTEAFF
>NA|TRBJ1-5|TRBV28
CASTLPQGNQPQHF
>NA|TRBJ2-7|TRBV10-3
CAISAGTGSYEQYF
>NA|TRBJ1-4|TRBV24-1
CATSAGQGKYEKLFF
>NA|TRBJ2-7|TRBV6-1
CASSEGGPGSPYEQYF
>NA|TRBJ2-5|TRBV29-1
CSAPRGQGTQYF
>NA|TRBJ1-5|TRBV6-6
CASSYEGHLNQPQHF
>NA|TRBJ2-7|TRBV20-1
CSVDLTYEQYF
>NA|TRBJ2-1|TRBV2
CASSEGRRPYNEQFF
>NA|TRBJ2-1|TRBV7-9
CASRDLGFQREGYNEQFF
>NA|TRBJ2-1|TRBV10-2
CASRQGGYNEQFF
>NA|TRBJ1-3|TRBV24-1
CATSGRQAKWGVSGNTIYF
>NA|TRBJ1-3|TRBV7-8
CASSPRRGGNTIYF
>NA|TRBJ1-6|TRBV7-9
CASSLDRGNSPLHF
>NA|TRBJ1-1|TRBV28
CASSSHQGTEAFF
>NA|TRBJ2-3|TRBV2
CASSDPFGTSGLKGFNTQYF
>NA|TRBJ2-3|TRBV7-2
CASSLVLRGPDTQYF